The rows below give T cell receptor beta chains drawn from one sample of a study of cytomegalovirus exposure and HLA in healthy donors. The protocol was immunoSEQ multiplex PCR, while the TCRdb copy is restricted to in-frame clones and leaves out a portion. Here the sample spans approximately 190,000 clones, roughly 80% being singletons. Material: PBMCs. The source of these receptors is a man aged 45-65 years in good health and CMV-seronegative. Each CDR3 is given with its conserved first and last residue. A D gene is named only where the DNA matches it firmly. Clone size is not always given. Where it is, it says once, few, many or a class for expanded clones.

J: TRBJ1-4; length: 15; V: TRBV5-1; D: TRBD1; size: -; DNA: TGCGCCAGCAGCCCGGACAGGGGAGCTGGGGAAAAACTGTTTTTT; CDR3: CASSPDRGAGEKLFF
J: TRBJ1-5; length: 14; V: TRBV27; D: TRBD1; size: -; DNA: TGTGCCAGCAGCAAAACAGGGGGCAATCAGCCCCAGCATTTT; CDR3: CASSKTGGNQPQHF
J: TRBJ2-7; length: 16; V: TRBV28; D: TRBD1; size: -; DNA: TGTGCCAGCTTCAGTCGCGGGACAGGGGGCCGTTACGAGCAGTACTTC; CDR3: CASFSRGTGGRYEQYF
J: TRBJ2-3; length: 14; V: TRBV7-2; D: -; size: -; DNA: TGTGCCAGCAGCATAACAGGCCCCACAGATACGCAGTATTTT; CDR3: CASSITGPTDTQYF
J: TRBJ2-7; length: 15; V: TRBV6-5; D: TRBD2; size: -; DNA: TGTGCCAGCAGTGGGGGGGACGCCCGAACCTACGAGCAGTACTTC; CDR3: CASSGGDARTYEQYF
J: TRBJ2-2; length: 15; V: TRBV2; D: TRBD2; size: few; DNA: TGTGCCAGCAGATTCGGGACTATCGTCACCGGGGAGCTGTTTTTT; CDR3: CASRFGTIVTGELFF
J: TRBJ2-7; length: 12; V: TRBV7-2; D: TRBD1; size: few; DNA: TGTGCCAGCAAACAGGGGGTGTACGAGCAGTACTTC; CDR3: CASKQGVYEQYF
J: TRBJ1-5; length: 14; V: TRBV7-2; D: -; size: -; DNA: TGTGCCAGCAGCTTAGATGGGGGGGATCAGCCCCAGCATTTT; CDR3: CASSLDGGDQPQHF
J: TRBJ1-5; length: 14; V: TRBV25-1; D: TRBD1; size: -; DNA: TGTGCCAGCAGCATACAGGGGGAGAATCAGCCCCAGCATTTT; CDR3: CASSIQGENQPQHF
J: TRBJ2-3; length: 15; V: TRBV10-3; D: -; size: -; DNA: TGTGCCATCAGTGAGTCTAGCGGATACACAGATACGCAGTATTTT; CDR3: CAISESSGYTDTQYF
J: TRBJ2-2; length: 16; V: TRBV7-3; D: TRBD2; size: -; DNA: TGTGCCAGCAGCATTACTAGCGGGGGAGTCACCGGGGAGCTGTTTTTT; CDR3: CASSITSGGVTGELFF
J: TRBJ2-7; length: 14; V: TRBV7-6; D: TRBD1; size: -; DNA: TGTGCCAGCAGCCCCCGGGACAGGGGCCACGAGCAGTACTTC; CDR3: CASSPRDRGHEQYF
J: TRBJ2-7; length: 16; V: TRBV7-8; D: TRBD1; size: -; DNA: TGTGCCAGCAGCCCCCGGAGGGGACAGGGGCCCTACGAGCAGTACTTC; CDR3: CASSPRRGQGPYEQYF
J: TRBJ2-4; length: 17; V: TRBV28; D: TRBD1; size: -; DNA: TGTGCCAGCAGTGAATCCGGGACAGGGGGAACCAAAAACATTCAGTACTTC; CDR3: CASSESGTGGTKNIQYF
J: TRBJ1-1; length: 14; V: TRBV7-8; D: -; size: -; DNA: TGTGCCAGCAGCGCGGGACTGACTAACACTGAAGCTTTCTTT; CDR3: CASSAGLTNTEAFF
J: TRBJ2-7; length: 15; V: TRBV12-5; D: -; size: once; DNA: TGTGCTAGTGGCGACGGGGGTTCTGTTAAAGACGAGCAGTACTTC; CDR3: CASGDGGSVKDEQYF
J: TRBJ2-2; length: 13; V: TRBV10-3; D: TRBD1; size: -; DNA: TGTGCCACCGGACAGGGGAACACCGGGGAGCTGTTTTTT; CDR3: CATGQGNTGELFF
J: TRBJ2-1; length: 11; V: TRBV7-9; D: -; size: -; DNA: TGTTCCAGCAGCCCCGCGGGGGAGCAGTTCTTC; CDR3: CSSSPAGEQFF
J: TRBJ2-7; length: 14; V: TRBV25-1; D: TRBD1; size: -; DNA: TGTGCCAGCAGCAGAAGACAGGGGGCTTTACAGCAGTACTTC; CDR3: CASSRRQGALQQYF
J: TRBJ2-7; length: 11; V: TRBV27; D: -; size: -; DNA: TGTGCCAGCAGTTCCTTCTACGAGCAGTACTTC; CDR3: CASSSFYEQYF
J: TRBJ2-5; length: 15; V: TRBV10-1; D: -; size: -; DNA: TGCGCCAGCCCCGCGGGACAGCCCAGATTGAGGGCCCAGTACTTC; CDR3: CASPAGQPRLRAQYF
J: TRBJ2-7; length: 13; V: TRBV7-2; D: -; size: -; DNA: TGTGCCAGCAGCTTAGCGCTGGTACTGGAGCAGTACTTC; CDR3: CASSLALVLEQYF
J: TRBJ1-3; length: 15; V: TRBV18; D: -; size: -; DNA: TGTGCCAGCTCACGATCCCGGGATTACCGAAACACCATATATTTT; CDR3: CASSRSRDYRNTIYF
J: TRBJ1-2; length: 13; V: TRBV7-9; D: -; size: -; DNA: TGTGCCAGCAGCTTTGACAGAAACTATGGCTACACCTTC; CDR3: CASSFDRNYGYTF
J: TRBJ1-2; length: 14; V: TRBV6-6; D: -; size: -; DNA: TGTGCCAGCACTGACACCTTCAAGGACTATGGCTACACCTTC; CDR3: CASTDTFKDYGYTF
J: TRBJ2-7; length: 15; V: TRBV13; D: TRBD1; size: -; DNA: TGTGCCAGCAGCTTAGACAGGGGGTCGAATCGCGAGCAGTACTTC; CDR3: CASSLDRGSNREQYF
J: TRBJ2-1; length: 14; V: TRBV7-9; D: TRBD2; size: -; DNA: TGTGCCAGCAGCTTAGAGCGGGGGGGCAATGAGCAGTTCTTC; CDR3: CASSLERGGNEQFF
J: TRBJ2-7; length: 16; V: TRBV5-8; D: -; size: -; DNA: TGTGCCAGGAACCTATTTACAGGGAAGATCTCCTACGAGCAGTACTTC; CDR3: CARNLFTGKISYEQYF
J: TRBJ1-6; length: 13; V: TRBV7-9; D: -; size: -; DNA: TGTGCCAGCAGCGAAAGTGGGCGGGGACCCCTCCACTTT; CDR3: CASSESGRGPLHF
J: TRBJ2-1; length: 15; V: TRBV7-2; D: TRBD1; size: -; DNA: TGTGCCAGCAGCCAACAGGGGGTTCTCTACAATGAGCAGTTCTTC; CDR3: CASSQQGVLYNEQFF
J: TRBJ2-7; length: 14; V: TRBV7-2; D: TRBD1; size: -; DNA: TGTGCCAGCAGCAGGCGGGGACAGGGCTACGAGCAGTACTTC; CDR3: CASSRRGQGYEQYF
J: TRBJ1-6; length: 16; V: TRBV9; D: -; size: -; DNA: TGTGCCAGCAGCCCACTCGAGGCGACCATGAATTCACCCCTCCACTTT; CDR3: CASSPLEATMNSPLHF
J: TRBJ1-2; length: 15; V: TRBV28; D: -; size: -; DNA: TGTGCCAGCAGGTCTACGGGAGCCTCTGGCTATGGCTACACCTTC; CDR3: CASRSTGASGYGYTF
J: TRBJ2-5; length: 17; V: TRBV5-1; D: -; size: -; DNA: TGCGCCAGCAGCTTGCCGCCAGGGAAGTGGACCCAAGAGACCCAGTACTTC; CDR3: CASSLPPGKWTQETQYF
J: TRBJ1-3; length: 15; V: TRBV5-1; D: -; size: -; DNA: TGCGCCAGCAGCTTGGTTACAGGGCCCGGAAACACCATATATTTT; CDR3: CASSLVTGPGNTIYF
J: TRBJ2-1; length: 15; V: TRBV19; D: TRBD1; size: -; DNA: TGTGCCAGTAGTATATTCCGGGACAGGTACAATGAGCAGTTCTTC; CDR3: CASSIFRDRYNEQFF
J: TRBJ1-4; length: 16; V: TRBV6-5; D: -; size: -; DNA: TGTGCCAGCAGTTACTCTGGAGGGGAGATTGGCGAAAAACTGTTTTTT; CDR3: CASSYSGGEIGEKLFF
J: TRBJ2-3; length: 16; V: TRBV9; D: -; size: -; DNA: TGTGCCAGCAGCGTCCCCCCGGAGGGGGCCACAGATACGCAGTATTTT; CDR3: CASSVPPEGATDTQYF
J: TRBJ2-7; length: 13; V: TRBV19; D: -; size: -; DNA: TGTGCCAGTAGTATGTTTAGCTCCTACGAGCAGTACTTC; CDR3: CASSMFSSYEQYF
J: TRBJ1-5; length: 16; V: TRBV2; D: -; size: -; DNA: TGTGCCAGCAGACACAGTCCGGGGGGTGGCAATCAGCCCCAGCATTTT; CDR3: CASRHSPGGGNQPQHF
J: TRBJ2-5; length: 16; V: TRBV7-8; D: TRBD1; size: -; DNA: TGTGCCAGCAGCTTAGAGGGGGGACAGGGGCGAGAGACCCAGTACTTC; CDR3: CASSLEGGQGRETQYF
J: TRBJ2-1; length: 14; V: TRBV2; D: -; size: -; DNA: TGTGCCAGCACGTATGAGGTCCGGTACAATGAGCAGTTCTTC; CDR3: CASTYEVRYNEQFF
J: TRBJ1-1; length: 10; V: TRBV19; D: -; size: -; DNA: TGTGCCAGTAAAGCGGCTGAAGCTTTCTTT; CDR3: CASKAAEAFF
J: TRBJ2-4; length: 12; V: TRBV7-2; D: -; size: -; DNA: TGTGCCAGCAGCCGGGACTGGACCATTCAGTACTTC; CDR3: CASSRDWTIQYF
J: TRBJ2-7; length: 18; V: TRBV7-9; D: -; size: -; DNA: TGTTCCAGCAGCGGAAGACAAGCTGCGGGGCGCCGGACCTACGAGCAGTACTTC; CDR3: CSSSGRQAAGRRTYEQYF
J: TRBJ2-3; length: 14; V: TRBV7-2; D: TRBD2; size: -; DNA: TGTGCCAGCACCACGCGGGGGGGCAAGGATACGCAGTATTTT; CDR3: CASTTRGGKDTQYF
J: TRBJ2-5; length: 15; V: TRBV6-1; D: -; size: -; DNA: TGTGCCAGCAGAATTGTGGGGCAGGCACAAGAGACCCAGTACTTC; CDR3: CASRIVGQAQETQYF
J: TRBJ2-7; length: 12; V: TRBV7-9; D: -; size: -; DNA: TGTTCCAGCAGCCCGGACAACTACGAGCAGTACTTC; CDR3: CSSSPDNYEQYF
J: TRBJ1-6; length: 15; V: TRBV4-1; D: TRBD1; size: -; DNA: TGCGCCAGCAGCCAGCCTGACAGGGTAAATTCACCCCTCCACTTT; CDR3: CASSQPDRVNSPLHF
J: TRBJ2-7; length: 13; V: TRBV7-3; D: TRBD2; size: few; DNA: TGTGCCAGCAGCTCAACGGGAGGCAGTCGGCAGTACTTC; CDR3: CASSSTGGSRQYF
J: TRBJ2-5; length: 13; V: TRBV7-9; D: -; size: -; DNA: TGTGCCAGCAGCTTTTGGGGCCCAGAGACCCAGTACTTC; CDR3: CASSFWGPETQYF
J: TRBJ2-3; length: 13; V: TRBV29-1; D: TRBD2; size: -; DNA: TGCAGCGTTGAGGGGGGGGGTTCAGATACGCAGTATTTT; CDR3: CSVEGGGSDTQYF
J: TRBJ1-4; length: 17; V: TRBV4-1; D: -; size: once; DNA: TGCGCCAGCAGCCAAGTTGGGCTGGTAGGGGGTGGCGAAAAACTGTTTTTT; CDR3: CASSQVGLVGGGEKLFF
J: TRBJ2-5; length: 14; V: TRBV10-3; D: TRBD1; size: -; DNA: TGTGCCTCTAGGGACAGCGGTTTGTCGGAGACCCAGTACTTC; CDR3: CASRDSGLSETQYF
J: TRBJ2-7; length: 17; V: TRBV2; D: TRBD1; size: -; DNA: TGTGCCAGCAGTAAAGACAGGGCGCCCCAAGCCCAATACGAGCAGTACTTC; CDR3: CASSKDRAPQAQYEQYF
J: TRBJ2-3; length: 14; V: TRBV6-5; D: TRBD2; size: -; DNA: TGTGCCAGCAGGGGGACTAGCGGGGGTGATACGCAGTATTTT; CDR3: CASRGTSGGDTQYF
J: TRBJ2-3; length: 16; V: TRBV18; D: TRBD1; size: -; DNA: TGTGCCAGCTCACCGCTCGGACAGGCTAGCACAGATACGCAGTATTTT; CDR3: CASSPLGQASTDTQYF
J: TRBJ1-1; length: 13; V: TRBV19; D: -; size: few; DNA: TGTGCCAGTAGACGTGGCGGAGAGATTGAAGCTTTCTTT; CDR3: CASRRGGEIEAFF
J: TRBJ2-5; length: 15; V: TRBV7-9; D: TRBD2; size: once; DNA: TGTGCCAGCAGCTTAGCGCTAGCGGGGCAAGAGACCCAGTACTTC; CDR3: CASSLALAGQETQYF
J: TRBJ1-1; length: 13; V: TRBV25-1; D: -; size: -; DNA: TGTGCCAGCAGTGAATCGGGGTACACTGAAGCTTTCTTT; CDR3: CASSESGYTEAFF